These 26 T cell receptor beta chains were sequenced from one sample in a study of T-cell reconstitution after alpha-beta-depleted transplantation in children. Unique molecular identifiers were incorporated during preparation of the TCRbeta library. Each CDR3 protein is one row after TCRdb ran MiXCR on the PCR reads. The sample carries around 120,000 distinct CDR3 sequences, around 23% recorded once. Sequenced material: PBMCs, mostly from graft donor cells, taken 180 days after TCRalphabeta/CD19-depleted stem cell transplant. These receptors were collected from a male patient aged 2-9 years who had a stem cell transplant for chronic granulomatous disease, so the T cells may come from the graft donor.

The J gene is TRBJ1-1, the V gene TRBV4-1; 10 nucleotides agree with TRBD1. The germline CDR1 and CDR2 sequences are MGHRA and YSYEKL. This CDR3 has 14 amino acids. Unmatched junction bases numbered 1, after V lost 3 bases and J lost 3 bases. CDR3 protein: CASSQDRGDTEAFF. CDR3 coding DNA: TGCGCCAGCAGCCAGGACAGGGGGGACACTGAAGCTTTCTTT.

This clonotype came up many times. This chain joins TRBV7-2 and TRBJ2-3; TRBD2 aligns across 10 bases. Per the germline V gene, CDR1 is SGHTA and CDR2 is FQGNSA. V was pared by 5 bases and J by 5 bases, with 4 bases of the junction left unmatched. CDR3 length equals 14 residues. CDR3 amino acids: CASSHRLAGDTQYF. Here the CDR3 DNA reads TGTGCCAGCAGCCATCGACTAGCGGGAGATACGCAGTATTTT.

V usage is TRBV5-1 and J usage is TRBJ1-2; D may be TRBD1 (6 bases). This CDR3 comprises 15 residues. Per germline, CDR1 SGHRS and CDR2 YFSETQ. Trimming stripped 0 bases from V and 0 bases from J, with 9 bases between. CDR3 coding DNA: TGCGCCAGCAGCTTGGAGGGGGACCCTAACTATGGCTACACCTTC. This gives the protein CASSLEGDPNYGYTF.

The chain recombines TRBV7-6 with TRBJ2-1, with D possibly TRBD1 on 5 matching bases. The V end lost 0 bases, the J end lost 5 bases, and 8 bases lay between the germline ends. Germline V gene lookup returns CDR1 SGHVS and CDR2 FNYEAQ. This CDR3 comprises 14 residues. CDR3 loop: CASSLAGAHNEQFF. The CDR3 bases are TGTGCCAGCAGCTTAGCAGGGGCGCACAATGAGCAGTTCTTC.

The J gene is TRBJ2-6, the V gene TRBV20-1, with D unresolved. The CDR3 totals 13 residues. From germline, CDR1 is DFQATT and CDR2 SNEGSKA (reference sequence). V gave up 3 bases and J gave up 4 bases, with 7 bases separating them. CDR3 loop: CSASHAGANVLTF. CDR3 sequence (DNA): TGCAGTGCTAGTCACGCAGGGGCCAACGTCCTGACTTTC.

The genes are TRBV12-3 or TRBV12-4 and TRBJ2-5; the D gene is possibly TRBD2 (6 bases). The V and J ends lost 5 bases and 2 bases respectively, with 18 bases between them. The CDR3 has 16 amino acids. The CDR3 DNA reads TGTGCCAGCAGTCGACCGGGACTGAGAAATCAAGAGACCCAGTACTTC. Encoded protein: CASSRPGLRNQETQYF.

This clonotype was recorded at least ten times. The chain has TRBV20-1 and TRBJ2-7; D possibly corresponds to TRBD2 (5 bases). This CDR3 has 16 amino acids. The germline V gene has CDR1 DFQATT and CDR2 SNEGSKA (reference sequence). The V gene lost 1 base and the J gene lost 4 bases, with 20 bases spanning the gap. CDR3 coding DNA: TGCAGTGCTAGAGTGTTCGGCGGGCCGTCCCCGTACGAGCAGTACTTC. Translation gives CSARVFGGPSPYEQYF.

This clonotype was counted at least ten times. V usage is TRBV6-5 and J usage is TRBJ1-2; perhaps TRBD1 as D (5 bases). Trimming left V 5 bases short and J 8 bases short, with 18 bases between. The CDR3 is 14 amino acids. Germline lookup yields CDR1 MNHEY and CDR2 SVGAGI. Here the CDR3 DNA reads TGTGCCAGCAGTCTAACACCAGGGCTTGGAGGCTACACCTTC. Translated, it gives CASSLTPGLGGYTF.

In its sample, this clonotype is medium-sized (0.01 to 0.1%). The chain combines TRBV12-3 or TRBV12-4 with TRBJ1-1; D is ambiguous. The CDR3 has 11 amino acids. Between the trimmed V and J ends, which lost 5 bases and 8 bases, there was a span of 9 bases. The CDR3 coding sequence is TGTGCCAGCAGTCTGCAGCAAGAAGCTTTCTTT. This encodes CASSLQQEAFF.

The chain combines TRBV10-3 with TRBJ1-2, with D unclear. Trimming shortened V by 6 bases and J by 1 base, and 15 bases separated the two germline ends. CDR3 length: 15 residues. CDR1 and CDR2 (germline): ENHRY, SYGVKD. The DNA for the CDR3 is TGTGCCATCAGCCTCAACGAAGAGTATAACTATGGCTACACCTTC. This gives the protein CAISLNEEYNYGYTF.

The table lists this clonotype with many counts. This rearrangement joins TRBV5-1 to TRBJ2-3; D gene ambiguous. The CDR3 is 11 residues long. The V gene lost 0 bases and the J gene lost 6 bases, with 2 bases spanning the gap. Germline V gene sequence: CDR1 SGHRS, CDR2 YFSETQ. CDR3 bases: TGCGCCAGCAGCTTGGTGGATACGCAGTATTTT. It specifies CASSLVDTQYF.

This clonotype was observed a handful of times. V usage is TRBV10-3 and J usage is TRBJ2-7; TRBD1 agrees at 9 bases. The CDR3 totals 16 residues. The V and J ends lost 6 bases and 3 bases, in that order; junction bases with no gene match: 12. The germline V gene encodes CDR1 ENHRY and CDR2 SYGVKD. The CDR3 region has the DNA TGTGCCATCAGCCTTAACCCACAGGGGGCGATCTACGAGCAGTACTTC. Translating it yields CAISLNPQGAIYEQYF.

This clonotype was detected only a few times. V gene TRBV12-3 or TRBV12-4 combines with J gene TRBJ2-3; 9 nucleotides match TRBD1. The CDR3 covers 17 residues. V was pared by 5 bases and J by 4 bases, with 13 bases of the junction left unmatched. The CDR3 DNA reads as TGTGCCAGCAGTCTCTCGTCAGGGACAGGGTTGGCAGATACGCAGTATTTT. It codes for CASSLSSGTGLADTQYF.

This clonotype was observed a single time. This chain connects TRBV6-2 or TRBV6-3 to TRBJ1-2; unclear D gene. Germline V gene sequence: CDR1 MNHEY, CDR2 SVGEGT. There are 15 residues in the CDR3. The V gene lost 2 bases and the J gene lost 6 bases, with 16 bases spanning the gap. Written as DNA, the CDR3 is TGTGCCAGCAGTTACGGGGAAAGCGATACTAATGGCTACACCTTC. Translating gives CASSYGESDTNGYTF.

This clonotype was recorded once. The rearrangement links TRBV18 to TRBJ1-2; no definite D call. Germline V gives CDR1 KGHSH, CDR2 LQKENI. The CDR3 is made up of 14 amino acids. The ends were cut back, 5 bases at V and 4 bases at J, with 14 bases in the middle. CDR3 region: CASSARMGGYGYTF. In DNA, the CDR3 is TGTGCCAGCTCAGCCAGGATGGGCGGCTATGGCTACACCTTC.

The rearrangement joins TRBV7-2 to TRBJ2-5; D uncertain. V dropped 6 bases and J dropped 7 bases, with 9 bases sitting between them. The CDR3 runs to 11 residues. CDR1 SGHTA and CDR2 FQGNSA come from the germline V gene. CDR3 region: CASRQNGTQYF. CDR3 nucleotides: TGTGCCAGCAGGCAAAACGGGACCCAGTACTTC.

This clonotype showed up many times. The rearrangement links TRBV11-1 to TRBJ2-1, with D unresolved. V lost 2 bases and J lost 0, with 17 bases in between. The CDR3 consists of 18 residues. Germline V gives CDR1 SGHAT, CDR2 FQDESV (reference sequence). The CDR3 DNA reads TGTGCCAGCAGCTTAAGACCTAAGTGGGGAAACTCCTACAATGAGCAGTTCTTC. Encoded protein: CASSLRPKWGNSYNEQFF.

This clonotype has just a few counts. This chain uses TRBV9 with TRBJ2-5, with TRBD2 as a possible D gene (5 bases). Between the trimmed V and J ends, which lost 0 bases and 4 bases, there was a span of 13 bases. The V gene's germline CDR1 is SGDLS and CDR2 YYNGEE. The CDR3 has 15 amino acids. The CDR3 nucleotides are TGTGCCAGCAGCGTAGATTTAGCGAAGACAGAGACCCAGTACTTC. Translated, it gives CASSVDLAKTETQYF.

The CDR3 is CASSLYLGQYEQYF. The CDR3 DNA reads TGTGCCAGCAGCTTATATTTAGGCCAGTACGAGCAGTACTTC. This chain links TRBV11-2 with TRBJ2-7; the D is unclear. CDR1 and CDR2 (germline): SGHAT, FQNNGV. Deletions cut 2 bases from V and 4 bases from J, with 12 bases between. The CDR3 is 14 residues long.

This rearrangement joins TRBV18 to TRBJ1-1; possible D gene TRBD1, 6 bases. Trimming removed 4 bases at V and 3 bases at J, with 9 bases between. The CDR3 runs 13 residues. Germline loops: CDR1 KGHSH, CDR2 LQKENI. In DNA, the CDR3 is TGTGCCAGCTCACACCAGGGGTACACTGAAGCTTTCTTT. As protein: CASSHQGYTEAFF. Together with reference TRBV18 and TRBJ1-1, the CDR3 gives the full variable domain: NAGVMQNPRHLVRRRGQEARLRCSPMKGHSHVYWYRQLPEEGLKFMVYLQKENIIDESGMPKERFSAEFPKEGPSILRIQQVVRGDSAAYFCASSHQGYTEAFFGQGTRLTVV.

In its sample, this clonotype was seen many times. This sequence joins TRBV12-3 or TRBV12-4 and TRBJ2-1; no clear D gene. Trimming left V 1 base short and J 13 bases short, with 11 bases between. The CDR3 contains 12 residues. The CDR3 loop is CASSLDRTPQFF. The CDR3 DNA is TGTGCCAGCAGTTTAGACAGAACTCCCCAGTTCTTC.

This rearrangement joins TRBV5-4 to TRBJ2-1, with D unresolved. The CDR3 is 14 amino acids. V lost 2 bases to trimming and J lost 6 bases, with 12 bases between them. CDR1 and CDR2 (germline): SGHNT, YYREEE (reference sequence). CDR3 loop: CASSFGLLGNEQFF. In DNA form, the CDR3 reads TGTGCCAGCAGCTTCGGGCTACTCGGCAATGAGCAGTTCTTC.

V is TRBV20-1 and J is TRBJ1-2; 8 positions match TRBD1. The CDR3 runs 13 residues. V shed 3 bases and J 7 bases; nucleotides not matched to a gene: 7. The V gene's germline CDR1 is DFQATT and CDR2 SNEGSKA (reference sequence). CDR3 sequence reads: CSARDRVKTGYTF. Written as DNA, the CDR3 is TGCAGTGCTAGGGACAGGGTTAAGACTGGCTACACCTTC.

This clonotype was counted many times. V gene TRBV20-1 combines with J gene TRBJ2-1, with D possibly TRBD1 on 5 matching bases. The V gene's germline CDR1 is DFQATT and CDR2 SNEGSKA (reference sequence). The germline V and J ends were trimmed by 0 bases and 7 bases, with 16 bases remaining between them. This CDR3 region has 15 residues. The CDR3 is CSARDRPGISNEQFF. DNA of the CDR3: TGCAGTGCTAGAGATCGGCCAGGGATTTCTAATGAGCAGTTCTTC.

The rearrangement links TRBV6-2 or TRBV6-3 to TRBJ2-2; D gene uncertain. CDR3 length: 13 amino acids. V lost 4 bases and J 5 bases, leaving 8 bases between the germline ends. CDR1 and CDR2 from the germline V gene are MNHEY and SVGEGT. Here the CDR3 DNA reads TGTGCCAGCAGTTGGATTCCGACCGGGGAGCTGTTTTTT. Protein product: CASSWIPTGELFF.

CDR3 coding DNA: TGTGCCAGCAGTCCCGTGTTGGATACGCAGTATTTT. This encodes CASSPVLDTQYF. V gene TRBV28 combines with J gene TRBJ2-3; no clear D gene. Trimming pared 5 bases from V and 6 bases from J, leaving 9 bases between. CDR3 size: 12 residues. Germline V CDR1 and CDR2: MDHEN, SYDVKM.